The next 19 T cell receptor beta chains were all read from a single sample in a study of identifying expanded T cells in peripheral blood (dated by TCRdb to about 2019). Library prep was done by the immunoSEQ multiplex PCR assay. The clones in this table, taken by TCRdb from immuneACCESS, are in-frame only. Not every clone is retained; where verified, under half of the shortfall comes from an unresolved V gene, and the cause of the rest is unknown. The sample records 50,000 to 60,000 clones, approximately 86% of which are singletons. Less than 15% of the sample rests with the top ten. The sample consisted of blood. These receptors were taken from a person aged 18 to 75 in good health.

In its sample, this clone was seen a few times. The chain has TRBV30 and TRBJ1-5; D unresolved. V was trimmed by 2 bases and J by 6 bases, leaving 11 bases between them. The CDR3 is 13 amino acids. Germline CDR1 reads GTSNPN; CDR2 reads SVGIG (reference sequence). In DNA form, the CDR3 reads TGTGCCTGGAGTACCGAGCGGAGTCAGCCCCAGCATTTT. Amino acids: CAWSTERSQPQHF.

J is TRBJ1-1 and V is TRBV30, with D possibly TRBD1 on 5 matching bases. Germline CDR1 is GTSNPN and CDR2 is SVGIG (reference sequence). This CDR3 has 11 residues. V shed 3 bases and J shed 8 bases, with 10 bases lying between them. The CDR3 reads CAWSLRDEAFF. The CDR3 nucleotides are TGTGCCTGGAGCTTAAGGGACGAAGCTTTCTTT.

This clone has only a few counts. The chain is built from TRBV11-2 and TRBJ1-1, with 7 bases lining up with TRBD1. V trimming: 6 bases; J trimming: 5 bases; junction bases outside the gene matches: 12. The V gene's germline CDR1 is SGHAT and CDR2 FQNNGV. This CDR3 region has 15 residues. The CDR3 nucleotides read TGTGCCAGCAGTCAGTTTCAGGGGGTTAAAACTGAAGCTTTCTTT. It specifies CASSQFQGVKTEAFF.

The V call is TRBV7-3, the J call TRBJ2-1, with a possible D match to TRBD2 (5 bases). The CDR3 is 15 residues long. The germline CDR1 and CDR2 sequences are SGHTA and FQGTGA. The V end lost 5 bases, the J end lost 5 bases, and 16 bases lay between the germline ends. The CDR3 DNA reads as TGTGCCAGCAGCCCGCGGGCCCGGTTTGACAATGAGCAGTTCTTC. It yields the protein CASSPRARFDNEQFF.

This clone was picked up a small number of times. This chain links TRBV9 with TRBJ1-1; tentatively, D is TRBD1 (6 bases). Looked up from germline, CDR1 is SGDLS and CDR2 is YYNGEE. Trimming took off 0 bases at V and 2 bases at J, with 11 bases between the two ends. This CDR3 is 15 amino acids long. CDR3 in DNA: TGTGCCAGCAGCGTAGGGACAGCGCATAACACTGAAGCTTTCTTT. It translates to CASSVGTAHNTEAFF.

To note about this clone: The germline gene is not matched at one end of the junction; a read error may be the cause. The chain couples TRBV7-8 to TRBJ1-1; no clear D. The germline V gene has CDR1 SGHVS and CDR2 FQNEAQ. CDR3 length: 15 amino acids. The CDR3 here is CASRLGFRGDVQAFF. Here the CDR3 DNA reads TGTGCCAGCAGGTTAGGATTTCGGGGAGATGTACAGGCTTTCTTT.

The CDR3 spells CASAAGSGAGKTQYF. In DNA, the CDR3 is TGTGCCAGCGCCGCCGGGAGCGGGGCGGGGAAGACCCAGTACTTC. The rearrangement joins TRBV6-6 to TRBJ2-5; 7 positions agree with TRBD2. V lost 8 bases to trimming and J lost 6 bases; unmatched junction nucleotides: 15. Germline V gene sequence: CDR1 MNHNY, CDR2 SVGAGI (reference sequence). The CDR3 runs to 15 residues.

As to this clone: Its ends do not fully match the called genes, so a read error is possible. This rearrangement joins TRBV5-8 to TRBJ2-3, with D hard to call. This CDR3 is built from 10 residues. Germline V gives CDR1 SGHTS, CDR2 YDEGEE. CDR3 amino acids: CASSPVRAHF. The CDR3 coding sequence is TGTGCCAGCAGCCCCGTCCGGGCCCATTTT.

As concerns this clone: The same CDR3 can be traced to other DNA sequences in this sample. The rearrangement uses TRBV30 and TRBJ1-1; D uncertain. The CDR3 runs 13 residues. V was pared by 2 bases and J by 0 bases, with 7 bases between. Germline loops: CDR1 GTSNPN, CDR2 SVGIG (reference sequence). CDR3 in DNA: TGTGCCTGGAGTTCGGGGATGAACACTGAAGCTTTCTTT. Translating it yields CAWSSGMNTEAFF.

V and J are TRBV7-9 and TRBJ2-5; D assignment may be TRBD1 or TRBD2 (5 bases each). Germline loops: CDR1 SEHNR, CDR2 FQNEAQ (reference sequence). The CDR3 is 15 residues long. The germline V and J ends were trimmed by 5 bases and 0 bases, with 13 bases remaining between them. CDR3 protein: CASSRGGPYQETQYF. CDR3 bases: TGTGCCAGCAGCCGTGGGGGACCTTACCAAGAGACCCAGTACTTC. The full variable domain, rest sourced from reference TRBV7-9 and TRBJ2-5, is DTGVSQNPRHKITKRGQNVTFRCDPISEHNRLYWYRQTLGQGPEFLTYFQNEAQLEKSRLLSDRFSAERPKGSFSTLEIQRTEQGDSAMYLCASSRGGPYQETQYFGPGTRLLVL.

The table lists this clone with a few counts. This chain uses TRBV6-1 with TRBJ1-5; the D is unclear. The CDR3 is 14 residues long. V was clipped by 4 bases and J by 8 bases, with 15 bases between them. CDR1 and CDR2 (germline): MNHNS, SASEGT. The CDR3 nucleotides read TGTGCCAGCAGTGGATTCTTAACGGCGGAGCCCCAGCATTTT. Translated: CASSGFLTAEPQHF.

The V gene is TRBV6-5, the J gene TRBJ2-7; 7 nucleotides agree with TRBD1. Germline-derived CDR1 and CDR2 are MNHEY and SVGAGI. The CDR3 extends over 13 amino acids. Trimming at V came to 5 bases and at J to 3 bases, leaving 4 bases not matched to a gene. The CDR3 bases are TGTGCCAGCAGTAAGGGACAGCTCTACGAGCAGTACTTC. This gives the protein CASSKGQLYEQYF.

The rearrangement joins TRBV6-6 to TRBJ1-1; possibly TRBD1 for D (6 bases). Germline CDR1 and CDR2: MNHNY and SVGAGI (reference sequence). This CDR3 is built from 12 residues. The V and J ends lost 5 bases and 7 bases respectively, with 11 bases between them. CDR3 loop: CASSSGQNEAFF. The CDR3 region has the DNA TGTGCCAGCAGTAGCGGACAGAATGAAGCTTTCTTT.

V gene TRBV6-4 combines with J gene TRBJ2-3, with D possibly matching TRBD2 (6 bases). Germline V gene lookup returns CDR1 MRHNA and CDR2 SNTAGT. This CDR3 spans 14 amino acids. The germline V and J ends were trimmed by 6 bases and 1 base, with 11 bases remaining between them. CDR3 amino acids: CASSPGLRTDTQYF. CDR3 DNA: TGTGCCAGCAGCCCTGGACTACGCACAGATACGCAGTATTTT.

This chain links TRBV25-1 with TRBJ2-1; D is unresolved. The V and J ends lost 3 bases and 3 bases respectively, with 6 bases between them. This CDR3 region has 13 residues. From germline, CDR1 is MGHDK and CDR2 SYGVNS. CDR3 sequence (DNA): TGTGCCAGCAGTGATTCCCTCTACAATGAGCAGTTCTTC. This translates into CASSDSLYNEQFF.

The chain employs TRBV7-2 and TRBJ2-3, with 9 bases identical to TRBD2. The length of the CDR3 is 16 residues. V lost 1 base, J lost 0 bases, and 2 bases stayed unmatched. Germline V gene lookup returns CDR1 SGHTA and CDR2 FQGNSA. CDR3 DNA: TGTGCCAGCAGCTTAGTACTAGCGGGTAGCACAGATACGCAGTATTTT. It yields the protein CASSLVLAGSTDTQYF.

The rearrangement uses TRBV14 and TRBJ2-3, with 13 nucleotides matching TRBD2. CDR1 SGHDN and CDR2 FVKESK come from the germline V gene. The trim removed 4 bases at V and 6 bases at J, leaving 1 base unmatched. The CDR3 loop spans 14 amino acids. DNA for the CDR3: TGTGCCAGCAGCCTGGGACTAGCGGGGGATACGCAGTATTTT. Its translation: CASSLGLAGDTQYF.

The rearrangement uses TRBV11-2 and TRBJ2-1; 8 nucleotides line up with TRBD1. The CDR3 consists of 14 residues. The germline CDR1 and CDR2 sequences are SGHAT and FQNNGV. Trimming took 4 bases from V and 14 from J; bases not matched to a gene: 13. The CDR3 sequence: CASSSQTDRGTKFF. The CDR3 DNA reads as TGTGCCAGCAGCTCCCAAACCGACAGGGGAACGAAGTTCTTC. Complete variable domain (other parts from reference TRBV11-2 and TRBJ2-1): EAGVAQSPRYKIIEKRQSVAFWCNPISGHATLYWYQQILGQGPKLLIQFQNNGVVDDSQLPKDRFSAERLKGVDSTLKIQPAKLEDSAVYLCASSSQTDRGTKFFGPGTRLTVL.

This clone was counted a few times. This chain joins TRBV2 and TRBJ1-6; no reliable D call. CDR3 length: 14 amino acids. Trimming stripped 4 bases from V and 6 bases from J, with 10 bases between. Germline V gene sequence: CDR1 SNHLY, CDR2 FYNNEI. CDR3 bases: TGTGCCAGCAGTGGCAGGCTTCCTAATTCACCCCTCCACTTT. The encoded protein is CASSGRLPNSPLHF. Based on the CDR3 plus reference TRBV2 and TRBJ1-6, the full variable domain is EPEVTQTPSHQVTQMGQEVILRCVPISNHLYFYWYRQILGQKVEFLVSFYNNEISEKSEIFDDQFSVERPDGSNFTLKIRSTKLEDSAMYFCASSGRLPNSPLHFGNGTRLTVT.